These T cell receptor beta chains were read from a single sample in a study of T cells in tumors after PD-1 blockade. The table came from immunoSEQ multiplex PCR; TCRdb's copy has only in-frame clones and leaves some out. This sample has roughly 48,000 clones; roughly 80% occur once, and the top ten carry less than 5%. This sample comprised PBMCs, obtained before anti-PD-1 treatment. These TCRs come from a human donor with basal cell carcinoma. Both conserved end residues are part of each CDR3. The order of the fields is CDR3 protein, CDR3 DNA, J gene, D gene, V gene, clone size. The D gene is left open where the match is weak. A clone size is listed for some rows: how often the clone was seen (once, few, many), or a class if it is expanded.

CASSQVATEAFF TGTGCCAGCAGCCAAGTTGCCACTGAAGCTTTCTTT TRBJ1-1 . TRBV3-1/TRBV3-2 .
CASSIHPGSGTDTQYF TGTGCCAGCAGCATACATCCGGGTTCGGGGACAGATACGCAGTATTTT TRBJ2-3 . TRBV7-2 once
CASSRDRADTQYF TGCGCCAGCAGCCGGGACAGGGCCGATACGCAGTATTTT TRBJ2-3 TRBD1 TRBV5-1 .
CASSPFADLRGYTF TGTGCCAGCTCACCTTTCGCCGACCTGCGTGGCTACACCTTC TRBJ1-2 . TRBV18 .
CATSRGASQYEQYF TGTGCCACCAGCAGAGGGGCGAGTCAATACGAGCAGTACTTC TRBJ2-7 . TRBV15 once
CASSYSSYEQYF TGTGCCAGCAGCTATAGCTCCTACGAGCAGTACTTC TRBJ2-7 . TRBV7-2 .
CASSLGGTGTEAFF TGCGCCAGCAGCTTGGGAGGCACTGGGACTGAAGCTTTCTTT TRBJ1-1 . TRBV5-1 .
CATSREEETGYEQYF TGTGCCACCAGCAGAGAGGAGGAGACAGGCTACGAGCAGTACTTC TRBJ2-7 . TRBV15 .
CAWSLEGGGITDTQYF TGTGCCTGGAGTCTCGAGGGAGGGGGGATAACAGATACGCAGTATTTT TRBJ2-3 . TRBV30 few
CASSGWERGGTDTQYF TGTGCCAGCAGCGGCTGGGAGCGGGGAGGCACAGATACGCAGTATTTT TRBJ2-3 TRBD2 TRBV2 .
CASSLGRAGAYEQYF TGTGCCAGCAGCTTAGGGAGAGCGGGGGCCTACGAGCAGTACTTC TRBJ2-7 TRBD2 TRBV7-2 .
CASSSRGDGSGYTF TGTGCCAGTAGTTCCCGAGGGGACGGCTCTGGCTACACCTTC TRBJ1-2 . TRBV19 few
CASSRTTGTSETQYF TGTGCCAGCAGCCGAACTACCGGGACTAGTGAGACCCAGTACTTC TRBJ2-5 TRBD2 TRBV11-1 few
CASSLTTDTQYF TGTGCCAGCAGTTTAACGACCGATACGCAGTATTTT TRBJ2-3 . TRBV28 .
CASSLSLGKNTEAFF TGTGCCAGCAGCTTGAGTTTAGGAAAGAACACTGAAGCTTTCTTT TRBJ1-1 . TRBV5-4 once
CASSPNSDSPLHF TGTGCCAGCTCACCAAACAGCGATTCACCCCTCCACTTT TRBJ1-6 . TRBV18 once
CATSREVRANVLTF TGTGCCACCAGCAGAGAGGTTAGGGCCAACGTCCTGACTTTC TRBJ2-6 . TRBV15 .
CASLGGPYNEQFF TGTGCCAGCCTAGGGGGCCCCTACAATGAGCAGTTCTTC TRBJ2-1 TRBD1 TRBV19 .
CASERGGSPYEQYF TGCGCCAGCGAGAGAGGGGGGTCCCCCTACGAGCAGTACTTC TRBJ2-7 . TRBV5-1 once
CASSLEGGQGPYEQYF TGTGCCAGCAGCTTAGAAGGAGGACAGGGACCCTACGAGCAGTACTTC TRBJ2-7 TRBD1 TRBV11-3 .
CASSQSRTGRIETQYF TGTGCCAGCTCACAAAGCCGTACAGGGCGGATAGAGACCCAGTACTTC TRBJ2-5 . TRBV18 .
CASSEGPSGGTKTQYF TGTGCCAGCAGTGAAGGCCCTAGCGGGGGGACGAAGACCCAGTACTTC TRBJ2-5 TRBD2 TRBV6-1 .
CASKPDQGRTEAFF TGTGCCAGCAAGCCAGACCAAGGGAGGACTGAAGCTTTCTTT TRBJ1-1 . TRBV2 .
CATSDSRDVQYF TGTGCCACCAGTGATTCCCGTGACGTGCAGTACTTC TRBJ2-7 . TRBV24-1 .
CSVALQGGTEAFF TGCAGCGTCGCACTTCAGGGTGGCACTGAAGCTTTCTTT TRBJ1-1 . TRBV29-1 .
CASSSQIRDRDLYEQYF TGTGCCAGCTCATCCCAGATCCGGGACAGGGATCTGTACGAGCAGTACTTC TRBJ2-7 TRBD1 TRBV18 .
CASRVGLSYNEQFF TGTGCCAGCCGCGTTGGCCTATCCTACAATGAGCAGTTCTTC TRBJ2-1 . TRBV11-3 .
CASSFAGTPSSYEQYF TGTGCCAGCAGCTTTGCCGGGACTCCTTCCTCCTACGAGCAGTACTTC TRBJ2-7 . TRBV12-1 .
CSVSEGGGNQPQHF TGCAGCGTCTCGGAGGGAGGGGGCAATCAGCCCCAGCATTTT TRBJ1-5 . TRBV29-1 .
CAISEGQGGPNEKLFF TGTGCCATCAGTGAGGGACAGGGGGGTCCAAATGAAAAACTGTTTTTT TRBJ1-4 TRBD1 TRBV10-3 once
CAASGTENQPQHF TGTGCCGCCTCCGGGACTGAGAATCAGCCCCAGCATTTT TRBJ1-5 . TRBV6-6 .
CASSLGGAGGNYGYTF TGCGCCAGCAGCCTCGGGGGGGCAGGGGGTAACTATGGCTACACCTTC TRBJ1-2 TRBD1 TRBV4-1 few
CSVEDLEKSYNEQFF TGCAGCGTTGAAGATCTGGAGAAGTCCTACAATGAGCAGTTCTTC TRBJ2-1 . TRBV29-1 .
CASSQGYTGARNQPQHF TGTGCCAGTAGTCAGGGATACACAGGGGCGCGCAATCAGCCCCAGCATTTT TRBJ1-5 TRBD1 TRBV19 once
CASSQQGNYGYTF TGTGCCAGCAGTCAACAGGGGAACTATGGCTACACCTTC TRBJ1-2 TRBD1 TRBV7-8 few
CASSLEGRESQPQHF TGCGCCAGCAGCTTGGAAGGCAGGGAAAGTCAGCCCCAGCATTTT TRBJ1-5 . TRBV5-1 .
CASSSGSGPPADTQYF TGCGCCAGCAGCTCGGGAAGCGGCCCCCCCGCCGATACGCAGTATTTT TRBJ2-3 . TRBV5-1 .
CASSPGAEVYGYTF TGCGCCAGCAGCCCTGGCGCAGAAGTTTATGGCTACACCTTC TRBJ1-2 . TRBV5-1 .
CASSKGQGNTEAFF TGTGCCAGCTCCAAGGGACAGGGGAACACTGAAGCTTTCTTT TRBJ1-1 TRBD1 TRBV18 .
CASSLGGDMAEAFF TGTGCCAGCAGCTTAGGGGGGGACATGGCTGAAGCTTTCTTT TRBJ1-1 . TRBV5-4 once
CASSQGRTGVPLHF TGTGCCAGCAGCCAAGGCCGAACAGGGGTCCCCCTCCACTTT TRBJ1-6 TRBD1 TRBV3-1/TRBV3-2 .
CASSDDNSGANVLTF TGTGCCAGCAGTGACGACAACTCTGGGGCCAACGTCCTGACTTTC TRBJ2-6 . TRBV6-4 .
CATTGGRVTYGYTF TGTGCCACCACTGGTGGGAGGGTTACTTATGGCTACACCTTC TRBJ1-2 . TRBV24-1 few
CASTRLDGQNTEAFF TGCGCCAGCACCCGTCTAGACGGCCAGAACACTGAAGCTTTCTTT TRBJ1-1 . TRBV5-1 .
CASSFRDRGNTGELFF TGTGCCAGCAGCTTCCGGGACAGGGGAAACACCGGGGAGCTGTTTTTT TRBJ2-2 TRBD1 TRBV5-6 .
CASSYGTNYGYTF TGTGCCAGCAGCTACGGGACAAACTATGGCTACACCTTC TRBJ1-2 . TRBV7-9 .
CASSFGPGQTYEQYF TGTGCCAGCAGCTTTGGGCCGGGACAGACCTACGAGCAATACTTC TRBJ2-7 TRBD1 TRBV5-5 .
CASSYTGTGDGYTF TGTGCCAGCAGTTACACCGGGACAGGAGATGGCTACACCTTC TRBJ1-2 TRBD1 TRBV6-5 few
CASSPPLSDRAGNTIYF TGTGCCAGCAGCCCACCCCTTTCCGACAGGGCTGGAAACACCATATATTTT TRBJ1-3 TRBD1 TRBV9 .
CASGSGQATYNEQFF TGTGCTAGTGGCTCGGGACAGGCGACCTACAATGAGCAGTTCTTC TRBJ2-1 TRBD1 TRBV12-5 .
CASSIGQGWYQETQYF TGTGCCAGTAGTATTGGGCAGGGTTGGTACCAAGAGACCCAGTACTTC TRBJ2-5 . TRBV19 .
CAIKGGGDPYEQYF TGTGCCATCAAGGGCGGGGGAGACCCCTACGAGCAGTACTTC TRBJ2-7 TRBD2 TRBV10-3 .
CASSRVSGDNQPQHF TGTGCCAGTAGCAGGGTATCGGGTGACAATCAGCCCCAGCATTTT TRBJ1-5 . TRBV19 .
CASSPSTDTQYF TGTGCCAGTAGTCCTTCCACAGATACGCAGTATTTT TRBJ2-3 . TRBV19 .
CASSKAIGRDRNGYTF TGTGCCAGCAGCAAAGCGATTGGCCGGGACAGAAATGGCTACACCTTC TRBJ1-2 . TRBV21-1 .
CASSAGQLTGGYTF TGTGCCAGCTCAGCGGGACAGCTTACTGGTGGCTACACCTTC TRBJ1-2 TRBD1 TRBV18 .